This T cell receptor (beta chain) was captured by sequencing in a study of vaccination effects on CD4 cells after COVID-19. Points from the study as a whole: Clones that were induced by infection or by vaccine showed marked contraction late after vaccination.

On this clone: What it binds is unknown.

Isolating CD4+ T cells followed approximately ten days of culture. Clones were read by immunoSEQ multiplex PCR, and TCRdb kept only the in-frame ones, dropping some. The repertoire holds more than 60,000 clones, under 80% seen once, with less than 25% in the top ten. This CDR3 is 15 amino acids long. Trimming took off 1 base at V and 0 bases at J, with 7 bases between the two ends. CDR1 and CDR2 from the germline V gene are SGHTA and FQGNSA. The chain employs TRBV7-2 and TRBJ1-3, with no clear D. Sequencing was performed on CD4+ T cells from PBMCs cultured without peptide, taken before COVID-19 vaccination. The clonotype comes from a human donor who had a prior SARS-CoV-2 infection. In DNA, the CDR3 is TGTGCCAGCAGCTTAGTAACAGCCTCTGGAAACACCATATATTTT. It yields the protein CASSLVTASGNTIYF.